This entry is about one TCR beta chain. Germline V gene sequence: CDR1 SEHNR, CDR2 FQNEAQ (reference sequence). The CDR3 consists of 11 residues. Trimming took off 5 bases at V and 10 bases at J, with 9 bases between the two ends. The data stem from a study of cytomegalovirus exposure and HLA in healthy donors. With 60 Vbeta and 13 Jbeta primers, the PCR was carried out. Produced via immunoSEQ multiplex PCR; TCRdb's table is partial and in-frame only. Seen here are 74,000 or so clones, about 71% observed once, and the top ten hold 7.2%. The sample consisted of PBMCs. This TCR derives from a woman in her forties in good health and CMV-seronegative. The V call is TRBV7-9, the J call TRBJ2-1; D is undetermined. This chain's CDR3 is CASSLSREQFF. The CDR3 coding sequence is TGTGCCAGCAGCCTCTCGCGGGAGCAGTTCTTC.